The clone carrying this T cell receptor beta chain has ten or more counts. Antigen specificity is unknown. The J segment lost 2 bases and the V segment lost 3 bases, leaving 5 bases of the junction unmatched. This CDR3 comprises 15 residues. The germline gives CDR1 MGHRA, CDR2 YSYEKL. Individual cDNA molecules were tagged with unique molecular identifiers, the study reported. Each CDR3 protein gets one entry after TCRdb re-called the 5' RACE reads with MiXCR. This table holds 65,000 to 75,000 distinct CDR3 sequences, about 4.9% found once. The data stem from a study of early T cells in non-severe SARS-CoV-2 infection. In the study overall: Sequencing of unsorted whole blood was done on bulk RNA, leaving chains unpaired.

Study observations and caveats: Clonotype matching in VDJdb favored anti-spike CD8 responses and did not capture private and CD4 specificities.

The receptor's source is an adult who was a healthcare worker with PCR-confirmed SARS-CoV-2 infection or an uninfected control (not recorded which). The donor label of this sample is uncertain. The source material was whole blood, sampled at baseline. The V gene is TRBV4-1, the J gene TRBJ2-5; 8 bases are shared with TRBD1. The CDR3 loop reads CASSQEDRGQETQYF. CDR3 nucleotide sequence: TGCGCCAGCAGCCAGGAAGACAGGGGACAAGAGACCCAGTACTTC.